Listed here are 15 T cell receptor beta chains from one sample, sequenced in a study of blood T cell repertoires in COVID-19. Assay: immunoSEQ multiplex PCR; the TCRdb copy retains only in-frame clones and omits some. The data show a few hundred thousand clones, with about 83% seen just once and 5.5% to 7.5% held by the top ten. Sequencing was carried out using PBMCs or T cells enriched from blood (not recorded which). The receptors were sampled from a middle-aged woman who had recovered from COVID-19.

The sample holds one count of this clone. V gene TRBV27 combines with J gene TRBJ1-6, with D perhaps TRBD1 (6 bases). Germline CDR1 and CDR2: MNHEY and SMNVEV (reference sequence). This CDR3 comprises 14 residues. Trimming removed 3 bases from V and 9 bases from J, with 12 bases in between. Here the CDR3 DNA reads TGTGCCAGCAGTTTGACGGGGGGCGGTTCACCCCTCCACTTT. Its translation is CASSLTGGGSPLHF.

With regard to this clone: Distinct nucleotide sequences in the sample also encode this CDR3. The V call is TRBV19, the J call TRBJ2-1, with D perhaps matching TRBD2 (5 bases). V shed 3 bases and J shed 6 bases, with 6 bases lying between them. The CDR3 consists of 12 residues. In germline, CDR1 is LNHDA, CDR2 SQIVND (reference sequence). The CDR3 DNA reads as TGTGCCAGTAGTATCCGGGGCAATGAGCAGTTCTTC. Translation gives CASSIRGNEQFF.

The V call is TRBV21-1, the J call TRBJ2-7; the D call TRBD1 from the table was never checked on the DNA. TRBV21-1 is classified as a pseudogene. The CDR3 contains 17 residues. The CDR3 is CASSKMGGQGAGSVQYV. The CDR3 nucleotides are TGTGCCAGCAGCAAAATGGGGGGACAGGGGGCAGGGAGTGTGCAGTACGTC.

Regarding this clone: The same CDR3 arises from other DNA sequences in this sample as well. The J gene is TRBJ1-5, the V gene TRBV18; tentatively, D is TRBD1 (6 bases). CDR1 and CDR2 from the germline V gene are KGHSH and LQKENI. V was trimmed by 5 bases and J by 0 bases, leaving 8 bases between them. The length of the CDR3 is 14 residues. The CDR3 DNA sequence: TGTGCCAGCTCAGGGACATATAGCAATCAGCCCCAGCATTTT. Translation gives CASSGTYSNQPQHF.

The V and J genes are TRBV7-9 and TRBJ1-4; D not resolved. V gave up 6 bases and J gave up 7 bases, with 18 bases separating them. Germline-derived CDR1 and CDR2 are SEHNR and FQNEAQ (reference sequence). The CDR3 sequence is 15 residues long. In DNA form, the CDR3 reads TGTGCCAGCAGATCCAACAGCCTCCTTGGTGAAAAACTGTTTTTT. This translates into CASRSNSLLGEKLFF.

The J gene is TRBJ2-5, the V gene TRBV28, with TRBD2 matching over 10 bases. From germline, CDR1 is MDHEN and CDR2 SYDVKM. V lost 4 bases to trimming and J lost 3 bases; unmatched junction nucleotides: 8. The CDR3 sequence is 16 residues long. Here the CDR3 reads CASSYGRGLAEETQYF. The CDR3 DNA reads TGTGCCAGCAGTTACGGACGAGGACTAGCGGAAGAGACCCAGTACTTC.

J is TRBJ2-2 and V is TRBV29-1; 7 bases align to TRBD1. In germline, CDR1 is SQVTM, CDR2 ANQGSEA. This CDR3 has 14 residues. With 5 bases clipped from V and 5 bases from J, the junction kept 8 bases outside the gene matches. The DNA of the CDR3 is TGCAGCGTTATCGCTACCAGGGGGACCGGGGAGCTGTTTTTT. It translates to CSVIATRGTGELFF.

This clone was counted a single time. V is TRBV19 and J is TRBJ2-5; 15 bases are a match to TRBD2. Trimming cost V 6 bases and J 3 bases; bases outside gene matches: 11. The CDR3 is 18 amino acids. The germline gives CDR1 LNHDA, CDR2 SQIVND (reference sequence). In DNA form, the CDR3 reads TGTGCCAGTAGCCCCAAACCGGGACTAGCGGGAGGAGAAGAGACCCAGTACTTC. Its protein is CASSPKPGLAGGEETQYF.

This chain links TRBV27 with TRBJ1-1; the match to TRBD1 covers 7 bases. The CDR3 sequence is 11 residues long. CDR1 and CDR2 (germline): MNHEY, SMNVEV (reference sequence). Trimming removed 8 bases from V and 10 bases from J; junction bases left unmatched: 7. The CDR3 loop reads CASEGAGIAFF. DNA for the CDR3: TGTGCCAGCGAGGGGGCAGGAATAGCTTTCTTT.

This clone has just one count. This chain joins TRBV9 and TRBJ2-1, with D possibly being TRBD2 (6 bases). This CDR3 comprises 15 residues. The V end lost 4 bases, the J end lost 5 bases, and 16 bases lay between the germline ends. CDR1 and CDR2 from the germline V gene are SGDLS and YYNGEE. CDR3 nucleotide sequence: TGTGCCAGCAGCCCCTCAGCGGGTGGAAACAATGAGCAGTTCTTC. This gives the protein CASSPSAGGNNEQFF.

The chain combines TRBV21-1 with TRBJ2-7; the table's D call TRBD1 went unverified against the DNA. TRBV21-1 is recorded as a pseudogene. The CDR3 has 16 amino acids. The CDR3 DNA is TGTGCCAGCAGCAAAGTCGGACAGGTTGGGCCCTACGAGCAGTACGTC. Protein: CASSKVGQVGPYEQYV.

The CDR3: CASRPREQYV. In DNA, the CDR3 is TGTGCCAGCAGGCCCCGGGAGCAGTACGTC. The V and J genes are TRBV25-1 and TRBJ2-7, with unresolved D. Germline V gene lookup returns CDR1 MGHDK and CDR2 SYGVNS. The CDR3 sequence is 10 residues long. Between the trimmed V and J ends, which lost 6 bases and 7 bases, there was a span of 7 bases.

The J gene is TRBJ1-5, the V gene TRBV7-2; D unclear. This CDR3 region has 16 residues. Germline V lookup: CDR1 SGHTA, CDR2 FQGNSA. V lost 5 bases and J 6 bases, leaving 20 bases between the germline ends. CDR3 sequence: CASSPSAPAAGQPQHF. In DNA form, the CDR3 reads TGTGCCAGCAGCCCGAGCGCCCCAGCTGCCGGTCAGCCCCAGCATTTT.

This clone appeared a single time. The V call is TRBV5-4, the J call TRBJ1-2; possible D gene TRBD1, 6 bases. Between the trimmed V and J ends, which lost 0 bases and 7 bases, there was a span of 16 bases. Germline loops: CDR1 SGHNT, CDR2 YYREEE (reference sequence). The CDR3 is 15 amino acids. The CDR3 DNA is TGTGCCAGCAGCTTGGAACAGGGCGGCCCTCTTGGCTACACCTTC. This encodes CASSLEQGGPLGYTF.

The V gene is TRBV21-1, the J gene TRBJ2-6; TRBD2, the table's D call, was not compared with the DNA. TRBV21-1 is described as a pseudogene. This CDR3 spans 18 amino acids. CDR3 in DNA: TGTGCCAGCAGCATGGGACTAGCGGGACCTACTGGGGCCAACGTCCTGACTTTC. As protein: CASSMGLAGPTGANVLTF.